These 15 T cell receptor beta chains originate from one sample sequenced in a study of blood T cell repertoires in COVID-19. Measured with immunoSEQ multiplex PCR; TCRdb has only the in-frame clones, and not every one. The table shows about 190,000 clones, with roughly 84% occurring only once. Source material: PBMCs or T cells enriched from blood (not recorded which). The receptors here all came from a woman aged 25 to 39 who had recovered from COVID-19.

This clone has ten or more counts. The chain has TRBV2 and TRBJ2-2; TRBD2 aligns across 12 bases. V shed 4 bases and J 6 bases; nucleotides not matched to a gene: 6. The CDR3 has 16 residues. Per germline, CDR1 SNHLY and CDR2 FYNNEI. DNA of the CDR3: TGTGCCAGCAGTGGACCTAGCGGGAGGGTACCCGGGGAGCTGTTTTTT. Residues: CASSGPSGRVPGELFF.

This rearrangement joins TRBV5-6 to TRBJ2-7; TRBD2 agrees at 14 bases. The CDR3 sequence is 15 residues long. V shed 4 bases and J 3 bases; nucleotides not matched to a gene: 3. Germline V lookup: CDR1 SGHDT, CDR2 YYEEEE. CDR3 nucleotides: TGTGCCAGCAGCCGGGGACTAGCGGGGGACTACGAGCAGTACTTC. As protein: CASSRGLAGDYEQYF.

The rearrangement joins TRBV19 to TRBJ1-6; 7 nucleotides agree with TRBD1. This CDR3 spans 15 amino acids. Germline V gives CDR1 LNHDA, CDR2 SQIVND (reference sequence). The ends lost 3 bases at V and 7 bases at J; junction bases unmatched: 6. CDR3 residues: CASSIEVRGNSPLHF. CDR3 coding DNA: TGTGCCAGTAGTATCGAGGTCAGGGGGAATTCACCCCTCCACTTT.

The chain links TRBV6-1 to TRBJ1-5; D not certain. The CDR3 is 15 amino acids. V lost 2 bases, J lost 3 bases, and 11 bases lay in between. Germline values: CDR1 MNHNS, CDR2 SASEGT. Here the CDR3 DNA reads TGTGCCAGCAGTGAAAGTTGGCGGAACAATCAGCCCCAGCATTTT. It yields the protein CASSESWRNNQPQHF.

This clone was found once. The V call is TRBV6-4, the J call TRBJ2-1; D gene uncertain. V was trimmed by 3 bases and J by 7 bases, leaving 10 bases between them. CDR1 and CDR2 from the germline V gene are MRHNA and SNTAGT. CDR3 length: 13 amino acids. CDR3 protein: CASSEELWNEQFF. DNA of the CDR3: TGTGCCAGCAGTGAGGAGTTATGGAATGAGCAGTTCTTC.

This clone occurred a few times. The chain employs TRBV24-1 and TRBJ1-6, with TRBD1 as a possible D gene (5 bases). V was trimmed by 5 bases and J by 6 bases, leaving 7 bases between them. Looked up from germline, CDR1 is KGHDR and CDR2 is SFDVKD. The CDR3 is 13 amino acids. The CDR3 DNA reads TGTGCCACCAGTGTGACAGCTAATTCACCCCTCCACTTT. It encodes CATSVTANSPLHF.

Here the CDR3 reads CASSPPDRVHEQYF. The CDR3 DNA is TGTGCCAGCAGCCCCCCCGACAGGGTCCACGAGCAGTACTTC. The rearrangement joins TRBV5-4 to TRBJ2-7; 7 bases are shared with TRBD1. This CDR3 region has 14 residues. Germline V gene sequence: CDR1 SGHNT, CDR2 YYREEE (reference sequence). V shed 4 bases, J shed 5 bases, and the junction held 9 bases outside the gene matches.

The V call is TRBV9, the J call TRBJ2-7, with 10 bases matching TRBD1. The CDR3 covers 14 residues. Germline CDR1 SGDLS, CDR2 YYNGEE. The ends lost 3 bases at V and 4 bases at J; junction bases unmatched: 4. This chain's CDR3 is CASSDRDRGYEQYF. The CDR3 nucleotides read TGTGCCAGCAGCGACCGGGACAGGGGATACGAGCAGTACTTC. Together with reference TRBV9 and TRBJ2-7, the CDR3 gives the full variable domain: DSGVTQTPKHLITATGQRVTLRCSPRSGDLSVYWYQQSLDQGLQFLIQYYNGEERAKGNILERFSAQQFPDLHSELNLSSLELGDSALYFCASSDRDRGYEQYFGPGTRLTVT.

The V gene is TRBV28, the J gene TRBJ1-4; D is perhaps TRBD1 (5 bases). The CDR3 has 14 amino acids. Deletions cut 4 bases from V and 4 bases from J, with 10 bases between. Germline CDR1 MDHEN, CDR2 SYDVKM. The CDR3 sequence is CASSSPTVNEKLFF. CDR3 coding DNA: TGTGCCAGCAGTTCACCGACAGTTAATGAAAAACTGTTTTTT.

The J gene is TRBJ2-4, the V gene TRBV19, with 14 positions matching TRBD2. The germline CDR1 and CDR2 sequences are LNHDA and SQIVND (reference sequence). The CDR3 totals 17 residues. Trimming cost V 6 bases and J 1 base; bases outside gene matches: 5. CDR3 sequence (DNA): TGTGCCAGTAGGACTAGCGGGGGGGCCCGGGCCAAAAACATTCAGTACTTC. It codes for CASRTSGGARAKNIQYF.

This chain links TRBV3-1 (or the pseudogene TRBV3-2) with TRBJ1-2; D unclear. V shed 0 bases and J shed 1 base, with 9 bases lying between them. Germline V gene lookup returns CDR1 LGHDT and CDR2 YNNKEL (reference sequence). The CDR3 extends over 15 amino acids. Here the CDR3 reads CASSQDHTFNYGYTF. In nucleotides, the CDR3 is TGTGCCAGCAGCCAAGATCACACCTTTAACTATGGCTACACCTTC.

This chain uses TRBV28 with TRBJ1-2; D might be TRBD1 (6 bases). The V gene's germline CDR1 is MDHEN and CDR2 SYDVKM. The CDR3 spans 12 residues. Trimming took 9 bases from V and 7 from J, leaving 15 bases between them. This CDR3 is CASGRGASGYTF. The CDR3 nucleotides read TGTGCCAGTGGCAGGGGCGCGAGTGGCTACACCTTC.

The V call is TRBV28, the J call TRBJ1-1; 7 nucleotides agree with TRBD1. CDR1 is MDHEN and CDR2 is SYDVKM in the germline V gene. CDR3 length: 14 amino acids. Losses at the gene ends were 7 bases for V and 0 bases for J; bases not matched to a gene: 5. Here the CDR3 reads CASTKGQLNTEAFF. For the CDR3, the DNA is TGTGCCAGCACTAAGGGACAGCTGAACACTGAAGCTTTCTTT.

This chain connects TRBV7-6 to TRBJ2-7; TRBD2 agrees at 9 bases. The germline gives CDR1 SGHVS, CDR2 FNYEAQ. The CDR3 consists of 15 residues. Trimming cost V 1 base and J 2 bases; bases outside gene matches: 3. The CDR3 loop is CASSLGRGGPYEQYV. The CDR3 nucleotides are TGTGCCAGCAGCTTAGGGCGGGGGGGCCCCTACGAGCAGTACGTC.

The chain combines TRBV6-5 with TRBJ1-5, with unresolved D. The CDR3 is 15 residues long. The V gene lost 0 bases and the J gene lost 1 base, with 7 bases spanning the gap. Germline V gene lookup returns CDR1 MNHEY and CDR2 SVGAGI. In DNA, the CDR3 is TGTGCCAGCAGTTACTCCGGAGGAAGCAATCAGCCCCAGCATTTT. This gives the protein CASSYSGGSNQPQHF.